Listed here are 9 T cell receptor beta chains from one sample, sequenced in a study of T cells expressing NK-cell markers. Each CDR3 protein gets one entry in TCRdb, which reprocessed the 5' RACE reads and gives no DNA. The specimen's table records 550,000 or so distinct CDR3 sequences. Sequencing was carried out using blood T cells: a sorted CD56 or NKG2C T cell subset, CD4+ or CD8+ T cells, or bulk PBMC T cells (not recorded which). The receptors were gathered from a man between 18 and 29 years old in good health.

The CDR3 loop is CATSDPRQGSNTGELFF. The chain carries TRBV24-1 and TRBJ2-2; TCRdb's D gene call, TRBD1, goes unchecked for lack of DNA. CDR1 and CDR2 (germline): KGHDR, SFDVKD. This CDR3 has 17 residues.

The V call is TRBV20-1, the J call TRBJ2-7; the TCRdb call, TRBD1, lacks DNA for checking. CDR1 DFQATT and CDR2 SNEGSKA come from the germline V gene (reference sequence). The CDR3 has 15 residues. The CDR3 sequence: CSASPVQGDFYEQYF.

V and J are TRBV7-6 and TRBJ2-3; the D gene TCRdb calls, TRBD1, cannot be checked with no DNA. The CDR3 is 13 residues long. Germline loops: CDR1 SGHVS, CDR2 FNYEAQ. CDR3 sequence: CASSLLRGDTQYF.

The chain joins TRBV5-1 to TRBJ1-1. The CDR3 is 15 amino acids. CDR1 is SGHRS, CDR2 YFSETQ, per germline. The CDR3 reads CASSLLGRDGTEAFF.

The J gene is TRBJ2-7, the V gene TRBV12-3 or TRBV12-4; TCRdb's D call of TRBD1 is untestable without DNA. This CDR3 has 15 residues. CDR3 amino acids: CASTPEAGISYEQYF.

This chain links TRBV5-1 with TRBJ1-3. The CDR3 is made up of 16 amino acids. In germline, CDR1 is SGHRS, CDR2 YFSETQ. The CDR3 sequence is CASSLVGVSSGNTIYF.

The chain combines TRBV20-1 with TRBJ1-5. The CDR3 loop spans 15 amino acids. The germline gives CDR1 DFQATT, CDR2 SNEGSKA (reference sequence). The CDR3 loop is CSAEGPKYSNQPQHF.

This chain joins TRBV20-1 and TRBJ1-5. This CDR3 region has 14 residues. The germline V gene encodes CDR1 DFQATT and CDR2 SNEGSKA (reference sequence). CDR3 protein: CSARDWSSEQPQHF.

The chain links TRBV29-1 to TRBJ2-3; lacking DNA, the TRBD1 call made by TCRdb goes unchecked. The CDR3 runs to 14 residues. CDR1 and CDR2 from the germline V gene are SQVTM and ANQGSEA. Here the CDR3 reads CSVEDGRGADTQYF.